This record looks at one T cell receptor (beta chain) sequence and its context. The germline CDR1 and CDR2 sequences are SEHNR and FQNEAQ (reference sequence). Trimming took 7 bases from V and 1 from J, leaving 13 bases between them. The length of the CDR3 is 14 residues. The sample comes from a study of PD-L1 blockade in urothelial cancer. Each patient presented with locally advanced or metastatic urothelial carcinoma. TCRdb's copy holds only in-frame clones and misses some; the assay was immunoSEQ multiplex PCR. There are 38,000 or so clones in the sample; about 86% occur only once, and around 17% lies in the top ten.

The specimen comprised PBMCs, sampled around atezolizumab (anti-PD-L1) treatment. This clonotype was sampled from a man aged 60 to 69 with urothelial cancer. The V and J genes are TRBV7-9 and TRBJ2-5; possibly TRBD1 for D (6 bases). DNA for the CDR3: TGTGCCAGCAAGGGCAGGGGTCCCCAAGAGACCCAGTACTTC. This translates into CASKGRGPQETQYF.